At least ten counts were recorded for the clone carrying this TCR beta chain. Its antigen remains unidentified. Constant-segment primers served in 5'RACE that generated TCR alpha and TCR beta cDNA libraries bearing sample barcodes and UMIs. MiXCR, applied by TCRdb to the 5' RACE reads, yields one record per CDR3 protein. The data show approximately 450,000 distinct CDR3 sequences, 15% to 20% seen once. Trimming left V 3 bases short and J 2 bases short, with 5 bases between. Germline CDR1 reads LGHNA; CDR2 reads YNFKEQ. The CDR3 sequence is 12 residues long. This sample was taken from a study of T-cell memory formation after mild COVID-19. Broader study findings: The study detected some responding clones in pre-infection memory, suggesting cross-reactive memory joined.

The sequenced material came from PBMCs or a T cell subset sorted from them (not recorded which). This clonotype originated in an adult woman who had mild COVID-19 (a few samples of this study predate the infection). Cell type and time point are not known. The chain recombines TRBV4-2 with TRBJ2-7; D gene uncertain. Here the CDR3 reads CASSQSPYEQYF. DNA for the CDR3: TGTGCCAGCAGCCAGTCCCCCTACGAGCAGTACTTC.